Shown below are 29 T cell receptor beta chains from a single sample sequenced in a study of cytotoxic CD8 clonotypes in ibrutinib-treated CLL. Profiling relied on immunoSEQ multiplex PCR, and the TCRdb table lists in-frame clones only, not all of them. The data show around 310,000 clones, with just under 80% seen just once and 6.5% to 8.5% held by the top ten. This material consisted of PBMCs, taken before ibrutinib treatment. The receptors derive from a human donor with chronic lymphocytic leukemia.

The chain combines TRBV5-4 with TRBJ2-5; possibly TRBD1 for D (5 bases). CDR1 is SGHNT, CDR2 YYREEE, per germline (reference sequence). The V end lost 0 bases, the J end lost 3 bases, and 9 bases lay between the germline ends. The CDR3 sequence is 14 residues long. CDR3 nucleotide sequence: TGTGCCAGCAGCTTGGGGACACAAGAAGAGACCCAGTACTTC. It yields the protein CASSLGTQEETQYF.

The gene calls are TRBV10-3 and TRBJ2-1; D may be TRBD2 (6 bases). Germline CDR1 and CDR2: ENHRY and SYGVKD. There are 13 residues in the CDR3. The V and J ends lost 2 bases and 8 bases respectively, with 10 bases between them. CDR3 sequence reads: CAISERTNHEQFF. The CDR3 coding sequence is TGTGCCATCAGTGAGAGGACTAACCATGAGCAGTTCTTC.

A word on this clone: One end of the junction is discordant with germline, which a read error may explain. This chain uses TRBV6-5 with TRBJ2-7, with TRBD2 matching 13 bases. This CDR3 region has 14 residues. Germline CDR1 MNHEY, CDR2 SVGAGI. CDR3 nucleotide sequence: TGTGCTAGCAAAGGACTAGCGGGAGTGGACGAGCAGTACTTC. This encodes CASKGLAGVDEQYF.

The V call is TRBV30, the J call TRBJ1-3; D ambiguous. Germline-derived CDR1 and CDR2 are GTSNPN and SVGIG (reference sequence). CDR3 length: 14 amino acids. V lost 3 bases and J lost 5, with 14 bases in between. The CDR3 protein is CAWSPGGGRNTIYF. The CDR3 DNA follows: TGTGCCTGGAGCCCGGGAGGCGGAAGAAACACCATATATTTT.

The chain employs TRBV4-3 and TRBJ2-1; the match to TRBD2 covers 11 bases. The CDR3 consists of 19 residues. Germline assignment: CDR1 LGHNA and CDR2 YSLEER. J lost 5 bases, V lost 3 bases, and 15 bases had no gene match. The DNA for the CDR3 is TGCGCCAGCAGCCAGCCCGGGACTAGCGGTGCTCAGGTCAACAATGAGCAGTTCTTC. Amino acids: CASSQPGTSGAQVNNEQFF.

The V and J genes are TRBV18 and TRBJ2-3; TRBD1 is a possible D gene (6 bases). Germline CDR1 KGHSH, CDR2 LQKENI. The ends were cut back, 5 bases at V and 1 base at J, with 10 bases in the middle. The CDR3 has 14 residues. This CDR3 is CASSGGRGTDTQYF. The CDR3 DNA is TGTGCCAGCTCAGGGGGCAGGGGCACAGATACGCAGTATTTT. Based on the CDR3 plus reference TRBV18 and TRBJ2-3, the full variable domain is NAGVMQNPRHLVRRRGQEARLRCSPMKGHSHVYWYRQLPEEGLKFMVYLQKENIIDESGMPKERFSAEFPKEGPSILRIQQVVRGDSAAYFCASSGGRGTDTQYFGPGTRLTVL.

The rearrangement links TRBV1 to TRBJ1-1; no check of the table's D call, TRBD1, against the DNA was made. TRBV1 represents a pseudogene. This CDR3 has 15 residues. This CDR3 is CTSSQRDRRNTEAFF. CDR3 nucleotides: TGCACCAGCAGCCAAAGGGACAGGAGGAACACTGAAGCTTTCTTT.

V and J are TRBV6-5 and TRBJ2-3; D might be TRBD2 (6 bases). Per the germline V gene, CDR1 is MNHEY and CDR2 is SVGAGI. The CDR3 runs to 15 residues. V lost 2 bases, J lost 8 bases, and 17 bases lay in between. This CDR3 is CASSYVGTPRATQYF. The CDR3 DNA is TGTGCCAGCAGTTACGTAGGGACTCCTCGGGCTACGCAGTATTTT.

The chain couples TRBV5-5 to TRBJ2-7, with 9 bases that match TRBD1. CDR1 SGHKS and CDR2 YYEKEE come from the germline V gene (reference sequence). The V gene end was trimmed by 2 bases and the J gene end by 6 bases; junction bases not matched to a gene: 9. The CDR3 sequence is 15 residues long. The CDR3 sequence: CASSFKSGTGREQYF. DNA for the CDR3: TGTGCCAGCAGCTTTAAGTCCGGGACAGGGCGCGAGCAGTACTTC.

The gene calls are TRBV6-1 and TRBJ2-2, with D possibly matching TRBD2 (6 bases). Germline lookup yields CDR1 MNHNS and CDR2 SASEGT. The CDR3 runs 13 residues. Trimming removed 7 bases at V and 6 bases at J, with 12 bases between. Here the CDR3 reads CASTGREAGELFF. The CDR3 DNA follows: TGTGCCAGCACTGGCAGGGAGGCCGGGGAGCTGTTTTTT.

The V call is TRBV2, the J call TRBJ2-7, with no clear D. Deletions cut 4 bases from V and 3 bases from J, with 7 bases between. Germline CDR1 SNHLY, CDR2 FYNNEI. This CDR3 is built from 12 residues. CDR3 sequence reads: CASSVGIYEQYF. The CDR3 nucleotides are TGTGCCAGCAGTGTGGGAATCTACGAGCAGTACTTC.

The gene calls are TRBV18 and TRBJ2-3; TRBD1 agrees at 12 bases. V lost 1 base to trimming and J lost 2 bases; unmatched junction nucleotides: 4. The CDR3 has 17 amino acids. The germline V gene has CDR1 KGHSH and CDR2 LQKENI. The CDR3 is CASSPRGQGASTDTQYF. The CDR3 region has the DNA TGTGCCAGCTCACCACGGGGACAGGGGGCCTCCACAGATACGCAGTATTTT.

The chain employs TRBV19 and TRBJ1-1, with 9 bases that match TRBD1. The V gene's germline CDR1 is LNHDA and CDR2 SQIVND (reference sequence). The J segment lost 2 bases and the V segment lost 1 base, leaving 8 bases of the junction unmatched. The CDR3 has 17 residues. In DNA form, the CDR3 reads TGTGCCAGTAGTATAGGTGGGGGGACAGGGAGTAACACTGAAGCTTTCTTT. This sequence encodes CASSIGGGTGSNTEAFF. The full variable domain, rest sourced from reference TRBV19 and TRBJ1-1, is DGGITQSPKYLFRKEGQNVTLSCEQNLNHDAMYWYRQDPGQGLRLIYYSQIVNDFQKGDIAEGYSVSREKKESFPLTVTSAQKNPTAFYLCASSIGGGTGSNTEAFFGQGTRLTVV.

Remarks on this clone: Other DNA sequences in the sample encode the same CDR3. This sequence joins TRBV5-1 and TRBJ2-2; D call uncertain. The CDR3 loop spans 13 amino acids. V lost 0 bases and J lost 4, with 4 bases in between. CDR1 and CDR2 from the germline V gene are SGHRS and YFSETQ. CDR3 region: CASSLVPTGELFF. In nucleotides, the CDR3 is TGCGCCAGCAGCTTGGTTCCCACCGGGGAGCTGTTTTTT. Together with reference TRBV5-1 and TRBJ2-2, the CDR3 gives the full variable domain: KAGVTQTPRYLIKTRGQQVTLSCSPISGHRSVSWYQQTPGQGLQFLFEYFSETQRNKGNFPGRFSGRQFSNSRSEMNVSTLELGDSALYLCASSLVPTGELFFGEGSRLTVL.

The CDR3 bases are TGTGCCAGCAGCTTAGGAGGGGGCGAGCAGTACTTC. The encoded protein is CASSLGGGEQYF. The V gene is TRBV7-9, the J gene TRBJ2-7, with D possibly matching TRBD1 (6 bases). Germline V lookup: CDR1 SEHNR, CDR2 FQNEAQ (reference sequence). V lost 1 base and J 6 bases, leaving 7 bases between the germline ends. The CDR3 consists of 12 residues.

This chain connects TRBV2 to TRBJ2-5, with TRBD2 identical over 7 bases. Germline V gene sequence: CDR1 SNHLY, CDR2 FYNNEI. The CDR3 consists of 13 residues. V dropped 10 bases and J dropped 1; count of bases not matched to a gene: 6. The CDR3 coding sequence is TGTGCCACCAAAGGGACTACCCAAGAGACCCAGTACTTC. Encoded protein: CATKGTTQETQYF. Full variable domain (outside the CDR3, taken from reference TRBV2 and TRBJ2-5): EPEVTQTPSHQVTQMGQEVILRCVPISNHLYFYWYRQILGQKVEFLVSFYNNEISEKSEIFDDQFSVERPDGSNFTLKIRSTKLEDSAMYFCATKGTTQETQYFGPGTRLLVL.

J is TRBJ2-3 and V is TRBV5-4, with no clear D. Germline CDR1 reads SGHNT; CDR2 reads YYREEE (reference sequence). The CDR3 consists of 16 residues. Between the trimmed V and J ends, which lost 5 bases and 5 bases, there was a span of 21 bases. CDR3: CASSQGNKVWGDTQYF. The CDR3 DNA follows: TGTGCCAGCAGTCAAGGGAATAAGGTCTGGGGAGATACGCAGTATTTT. The full variable domain, with the rest looked up from reference TRBV5-4 and TRBJ2-3, is ETGVTQSPTHLIKTRGQQVTLRCSSQSGHNTVSWYQQALGQGPQFIFQYYREEENGRGNFPPRFSGLQFPNYSSELNVNALELDDSALYLCASSQGNKVWGDTQYFGPGTRLTVL.

This chain's CDR3 is CASSVGTSGFKNIQYF. Here the CDR3 DNA reads TGTGCCAGCAGCGTAGGGACTAGCGGGTTCAAAAACATTCAGTACTTC. J is TRBJ2-4 and V is TRBV9; TRBD2 aligns across 11 bases. Germline values: CDR1 SGDLS, CDR2 YYNGEE. This CDR3 contains 16 residues. After removal of 0 bases from V and 3 bases from J, the junction contained 2 bases not matched to a gene.

This clone was observed a single time. The chain has TRBV15 and TRBJ2-7; TRBD2 matches 10 bases. Trimming took 5 bases from V and 4 from J; bases not matched to a gene: 14. Looked up from germline, CDR1 is LNHNV and CDR2 is YYDKDF (reference sequence). The CDR3 extends over 17 amino acids. CDR3 sequence reads: CATSRGLAASGSYEQYF. In DNA, the CDR3 is TGTGCCACCAGCCGCGGGTTAGCGGCTAGCGGGAGTTACGAGCAGTACTTC.

The genes are TRBV6-5 and TRBJ2-7; 12 bases are shared with TRBD2. This CDR3 region has 15 residues. Per germline, CDR1 MNHEY and CDR2 SVGAGI. J lost 6 bases, V lost 6 bases, and 9 bases had no gene match. The CDR3 loop reads CASRQRLAGVGEQYF. The CDR3 nucleotides are TGTGCCAGCAGGCAACGACTAGCGGGAGTCGGCGAGCAGTACTTC.

This chain joins TRBV18 and TRBJ2-7; tentatively, D is TRBD1 (5 bases). The germline gives CDR1 KGHSH, CDR2 LQKENI. Trimming stripped 3 bases from V and 2 bases from J, with 8 bases between. The CDR3 length is 13 residues. The CDR3 protein is CASSPTETYEQYF. The CDR3 nucleotides read TGTGCCAGCTCACCGACAGAGACCTACGAGCAGTACTTC.

CDR3 sequence reads: CASRVKGSYEQYF. The CDR3, as DNA: TGTGCCAGCAGAGTCAAGGGCTCCTACGAGCAGTACTTC. This chain joins TRBV7-9 and TRBJ2-7; D is uncertain. Trimming removed 6 bases at V and 0 bases at J, with 9 bases between. The CDR3 is made up of 13 amino acids. CDR1 and CDR2 from the germline V gene are SEHNR and FQNEAQ (reference sequence).

V and J are TRBV4-2 and TRBJ1-5; TRBD1 might be the D (6 bases). The CDR3 extends over 15 amino acids. The germline V and J ends were trimmed by 0 bases and 6 bases, with 12 bases remaining between them. CDR1 LGHNA and CDR2 YNFKEQ come from the germline V gene. The CDR3: CASSQESGGGQPQHF. The CDR3 coding sequence is TGTGCCAGCAGCCAAGAGTCGGGGGGCGGTCAGCCCCAGCATTTT.

The genes are TRBV21-1 and TRBJ1-3. TRBV21-1 is annotated as a pseudogene. The CDR3 runs to 16 residues. The CDR3 DNA sequence: TGTGCCAGCAGCAAAGTTCGGGGACTAGGTGGAAACACCATATATTTT. This gives the protein CASSKVRGLGGNTIYF.

The V call is TRBV19, the J call TRBJ2-7; 7 bases fit TRBD1. The CDR3 totals 17 residues. The germline V gene has CDR1 LNHDA and CDR2 SQIVND (reference sequence). Losses at the gene ends were 6 bases for V and 3 bases for J; bases not matched to a gene: 17. CDR3 DNA sequence: TGTGCCAGTAGCCCCCTGGCGGCGAGGGGGCCCCACTACGAGCAGTACTTC. Translated, it gives CASSPLAARGPHYEQYF.

The rearrangement joins TRBV7-2 to TRBJ2-5, with D hard to call. Looked up from germline, CDR1 is SGHTA and CDR2 is FQGNSA. This CDR3 is 13 amino acids long. V was shortened by 6 bases and J by 4 bases, with 12 bases between the two germline ends. The CDR3 DNA is TGTGCCAGCAGGAGATGGGATGGAGAGACCCAGTACTTC. As protein: CASRRWDGETQYF.

The V gene is TRBV28, the J gene TRBJ2-7; 7 bases line up with TRBD2. The trim removed 2 bases at V and 1 base at J, leaving 2 bases unmatched. Germline values: CDR1 MDHEN, CDR2 SYDVKM. The CDR3 is 14 residues long. CDR3 region: CASSLTSASYEQYF. DNA of the CDR3: TGTGCCAGCAGTTTAACTAGCGCGTCCTACGAGCAGTACTTC. Full variable domain (rest looked up from reference TRBV28 and TRBJ2-7): DVKVTQSSRYLVKRTGEKVFLECVQDMDHENMFWYRQDPGLGLRLIYFSYDVKMKEKGDIPEGYSVSREKKERFSLILESASTNQTSMYLCASSLTSASYEQYFGPGTRLTVT.

The rearrangement joins TRBV9 to TRBJ1-2; 8 bases align to TRBD1. Losses at the gene ends were 1 base for V and 2 bases for J; bases not matched to a gene: 1. The CDR3 is 14 amino acids. Germline-derived CDR1 and CDR2 are SGDLS and YYNGEE. The CDR3 loop reads CASSVTGGNYGYTF. In DNA, the CDR3 is TGTGCCAGCAGCGTAACAGGGGGAAACTATGGCTACACCTTC.

V is TRBV30 and J is TRBJ1-1; weak D call: TRBD1 (5 bases). The CDR3 spans 12 residues. V shed 3 bases and J shed 10 bases, with 15 bases lying between them. Germline V lookup: CDR1 GTSNPN, CDR2 SVGIG (reference sequence). CDR3 bases: TGTGCCTGGAGCGACCACGGGACGGCAGCTTTCTTT. This translates into CAWSDHGTAAFF.